Presented here are 8 T cell receptor beta chains from one specimen sequenced in a study of CD8+CD57+ T cells in acquired aplastic anemia listed by TCRdb under 2018. Instrument used: Illumina HiSeq 2000. Genomic DNA served as template for TCR beta VDJ combination and CDR3 sequence profiling. TCRdb redid the processing of the public reads, applying fastp at Q25 and MiXCR, and retained in-frame beta chains. Each CDR3 protein gets just one entry, which takes the most common genes and DNA from the rows behind it. For this sample the table gives roughly 250,000 distinct CDR3 sequences, of which roughly half were detected only once. Clones ranked in the top ten supply 7.8% of the sample. Expansion of CD8+CD57+ cells had been shown by flow cytometry in the patients chosen for sequencing. The sequenced material came from sorted CD4+, CD8+, or CD8+CD57+ T cells (not recorded which) from PBMCs. Receptor source: a human donor with aplastic anemia.

Only one count was recorded for this clonotype. The chain uses TRBV4-3 and TRBJ2-1; tentative D call: TRBD2 (6 bases). The V gene's germline CDR1 is LGHNA and CDR2 YSLEER. V lost 0 bases, J lost 6 bases, and 18 bases lay in between. The CDR3 runs 17 residues. The CDR3 nucleotides read TGCGCCAGCAGCCAAGATCTGGTGGGACTTCGAAGCAATGAGCAGTTCTTC. Its protein product is CASSQDLVGLRSNEQFF.

This clonotype is termed medium-sized. This chain joins TRBV6-6 and TRBJ1-6; TRBD1 aligns across 8 bases. Germline trimming cut 6 bases from V and 7 bases from J; bases unmatched to any gene: 14. This CDR3 spans 17 amino acids. Germline CDR1 reads MNHNY; CDR2 reads SVGAGI (reference sequence). The CDR3 coding sequence is TGTGCCAGCAGCCCCTGGGCCCCCGGGACAGGCAATTCACCCCTCCACTTT. Translated: CASSPWAPGTGNSPLHF.

J is TRBJ2-1 and V is TRBV5-6; 16 nucleotides match TRBD2. The CDR3 extends over 19 amino acids. V lost 3 bases, J lost 10 bases, and 16 bases stayed unmatched. CDR1 SGHDT and CDR2 YYEEEE come from the germline V gene. Here the CDR3 DNA reads TGTGCCAGCAGCTCGACCGGGACTAGCGGGGGGGCTTGGTCCTACGAGCAGTTCTTC. Its protein is CASSSTGTSGGAWSYEQFF.

Turning to this clonotype: This CDR3 fails to terminate in the conserved phenylalanine or tryptophan, so it likely reflects a read error. V is TRBV5-1 and J is TRBJ2-1, with 14 bases aligning to TRBD2. The germline V gene has CDR1 SGHRS and CDR2 YFSETQ. The CDR3 runs to 17 residues. This CDR3 is CASSVAPTSGGVNEQFL. The DNA of the CDR3 is TGTGCCAGCAGCGTTGCACCGACTAGCGGGGGGGTAAATGAGCAGTTCCTC.

The gene calls are TRBV4-1 and TRBJ1-2; possible D gene TRBD1, 5 bases. V lost 3 bases, J lost 6 bases, and 11 bases lay in between. Per germline, CDR1 MGHRA and CDR2 YSYEKL. This CDR3 is built from 13 residues. In DNA, the CDR3 is TGCGCCAGCAGCCAGGGACGGAAGAATGGCTACACCTTC. Amino acid sequence: CASSQGRKNGYTF.

This clonotype was counted a few times. The chain links TRBV27 to TRBJ2-5; D call uncertain. V lost 3 bases to trimming and J lost 7 bases, with 12 bases between them. Per germline, CDR1 MNHEY and CDR2 SMNVEV (reference sequence). The CDR3 runs to 13 residues. The CDR3 reads CASSFSQSGTQYF. The CDR3 DNA is TGTGCCAGCAGTTTTTCGCAATCCGGGACCCAGTACTTC.

The chain recombines TRBV25-1 with TRBJ2-7; tentative D call: TRBD1 (7 bases). Between the trimmed V and J ends, which lost 6 bases and 3 bases, there was a span of 18 bases. The CDR3 runs to 15 residues. CDR1 and CDR2 (germline): MGHDK, SYGVNS. In nucleotides, the CDR3 is TGTGCCAGCAGCGTAGCGGCAGGGGGAATCTACGAGCAGTACTTC. Protein: CASSVAAGGIYEQYF.

The rearrangement joins TRBV24-1 to TRBJ2-3; perhaps TRBD2 as D (7 bases). The V end lost 7 bases, the J end lost 2 bases, and 21 bases lay between the germline ends. CDR1 is KGHDR, CDR2 SFDVKD, per germline. This CDR3 has 17 amino acids. The CDR3 nucleotides read TGTGCCACCAGCCAGGAGCCAGGCGGGGGCATCACAGATACGCAGTATTTT. This encodes CATSQEPGGGITDTQYF.